These 16 T cell receptor beta chains originate from one sample sequenced in a study of blood T cell repertoires in COVID-19. Produced via immunoSEQ multiplex PCR; TCRdb's table is partial and in-frame only. The sample has 9,500 to 15,000 clones, approximately 80% seen once; the top ten hold roughly 48%. The sequencing sample was made of peripheral blood. These receptors originate from a man older than 75 with acute or convalescent COVID-19.

This clone was seen only a few times. This sequence joins TRBV7-9 and TRBJ2-7; 9 bases agree with TRBD1. V shed 3 bases and J 7 bases; nucleotides not matched to a gene: 7. The CDR3 runs 14 residues. From germline, CDR1 is SEHNR and CDR2 FQNEAQ (reference sequence). The CDR3 DNA follows: TGTGCCAGCAGCTTCTCACAGGGGGCTGGAGAGCAGTACTTC. Protein: CASSFSQGAGEQYF.

The J gene is TRBJ1-2, the V gene TRBV3-1 (or the pseudogene TRBV3-2), with D possibly being TRBD1 (5 bases). The CDR3 is made up of 15 amino acids. CDR1 and CDR2 from the germline V gene are LGHDT and YNNKEL (reference sequence). Trimming stripped 1 base from V and 6 bases from J, with 15 bases between. CDR3 nucleotide sequence: TGTGCCAGCAGCCAAGTGGGGCAGGGATCTAATGGCTACACCTTC. Residues: CASSQVGQGSNGYTF.

V is TRBV5-6 and J is TRBJ2-3; 7 positions agree with TRBD2. CDR3 length: 15 residues. Trimming at V came to 4 bases and at J to 1 base, leaving 6 bases not matched to a gene. Germline CDR1 is SGHDT and CDR2 is YYEEEE. In nucleotides, the CDR3 is TGTGCCAGCAGCCCTTACCGGGGGGGCACAGATACGCAGTATTTT. This translates into CASSPYRGGTDTQYF.

This clone was found a few times. The V call is TRBV20-1, the J call TRBJ1-4; D not certain. Trimming took 3 bases from V and 4 from J, leaving 3 bases between them. Germline V gene sequence: CDR1 DFQATT, CDR2 SNEGSKA (reference sequence). The CDR3 runs 11 residues. This chain's CDR3 is CSASYNEKLFF. The DNA for the CDR3 is TGCAGTGCTAGTTATAATGAAAAACTGTTTTTT.

The chain links TRBV3-1 (or the pseudogene TRBV3-2) to TRBJ1-3; TRBD1 matches 8 bases. V lost 0 bases and J lost 5; bases outside the gene matches: 3. This CDR3 is 15 amino acids long. CDR1 and CDR2 from the germline V gene are LGHDT and YNNKEL (reference sequence). The CDR3 DNA reads as TGTGCCAGCAGCCAAGATCGACAGGGGAGAAACACCATATATTTT. Its protein product is CASSQDRQGRNTIYF.

The chain employs TRBV5-8 and TRBJ1-1, with D possibly matching TRBD1 (6 bases). V lost 1 base to trimming and J lost 1 base, with 11 bases between them. The germline CDR1 and CDR2 sequences are SGHTS and YDEGEE. The CDR3 runs to 15 residues. CDR3 residues: CASSLYTGKNTEAFF. CDR3 nucleotides: TGTGCCAGCAGCTTGTATACAGGGAAGAACACTGAAGCTTTCTTT. Together with reference TRBV5-8 and TRBJ1-1, the CDR3 gives the full variable domain: EAGVTQSPTHLIKTRGQQATLRCSPISGHTSVYWYQQALGLGLQFLLWYDEGEERNRGNFPPRFSGRQFPNYSSELNVNALELEDSALYLCASSLYTGKNTEAFFGQGTRLTVV.

This chain uses TRBV19 with TRBJ1-2, with D uncertain. Trimming shortened V by 9 bases and J by 0 bases, and 14 bases separated the two germline ends. Germline loops: CDR1 LNHDA, CDR2 SQIVND (reference sequence). The CDR3 length is 14 residues. The CDR3 coding sequence is TGTGCCAGCACCCCCCCCACTACTAACTATGGCTACACCTTC. This sequence encodes CASTPPTTNYGYTF.

This clone occurred a few times. This sequence joins TRBV27 and TRBJ1-5; a weak D match, TRBD1 (5 bases). The CDR3 is 15 residues long. V lost 6 bases and J 1 base, leaving 13 bases between the germline ends. Germline CDR1 reads MNHEY; CDR2 reads SMNVEV (reference sequence). In DNA form, the CDR3 reads TGTGCCAGCAGGCCAGGGATTCTGAGCAATCAGCCCCAGCATTTT. Protein product: CASRPGILSNQPQHF.

This clone has only a few counts. The rearrangement uses TRBV4-3 and TRBJ1-2; no clear D gene. Trimming stripped 0 bases from V and 4 bases from J, with 12 bases between. This CDR3 region has 15 residues. Germline values: CDR1 LGHNA, CDR2 YSLEER. CDR3 loop: CASSQDNTVVYGYTF. In DNA form, the CDR3 reads TGCGCCAGCAGCCAAGATAATACGGTAGTCTATGGCTACACCTTC.

The chain recombines TRBV15 with TRBJ2-7; maybe TRBD1 (6 bases). The V end was cut by 2 bases, the J end by 5 bases, with 10 bases between. In germline, CDR1 is LNHNV, CDR2 YYDKDF (reference sequence). The CDR3 has 13 amino acids. The CDR3 DNA is TGTGCCACCAGCAGAACAGGGTTCAACGAGCAGTACTTC. This gives the protein CATSRTGFNEQYF.

The V gene is TRBV10-3, the J gene TRBJ2-2, with D unclear. The ends were cut back, 4 bases at V and 4 bases at J, with 7 bases in the middle. This CDR3 has 13 residues. CDR1 and CDR2 from the germline V gene are ENHRY and SYGVKD. For the CDR3, the DNA is TGTGCCATCAGTGCTACAGCCACCGGGGAGCTGTTTTTT. This translates into CAISATATGELFF.

V usage is TRBV19 and J usage is TRBJ2-6; possibly TRBD1 for D (5 bases). The CDR3 loop spans 16 amino acids. Germline CDR1 is LNHDA and CDR2 is SQIVND (reference sequence). The V end lost 5 bases, the J end lost 0 bases, and 11 bases lay between the germline ends. The CDR3 protein is CASSVQEHSGANVLTF. For the CDR3, the DNA is TGTGCCAGTAGTGTACAGGAGCACTCTGGGGCCAACGTCCTGACTTTC.

The chain is built from TRBV27 and TRBJ2-1; TRBD1 agrees at 9 bases. The CDR3 has 16 amino acids. Per germline, CDR1 MNHEY and CDR2 SMNVEV (reference sequence). V shed 2 bases and J 4 bases; nucleotides not matched to a gene: 6. The CDR3 coding sequence is TGTGCCAGCAGTTTAATAGGGGACAGGGATTACAATGAGCAGTTCTTC. It codes for CASSLIGDRDYNEQFF.

The J gene is TRBJ2-2, the V gene TRBV9; 10 bases line up with TRBD1. CDR1 is SGDLS, CDR2 YYNGEE, per germline. V gave up 4 bases and J gave up 0 bases; unmatched junction bases: 15. This CDR3 contains 20 residues. CDR3 sequence reads: CASSITLGQGERANTGELFF. As DNA, the CDR3 is TGTGCCAGCAGCATTACTCTCGGACAGGGGGAAAGGGCGAACACCGGGGAGCTGTTTTTT.

The chain joins TRBV13 to TRBJ1-2; D call uncertain. The V gene lost 1 base and the J gene lost 2 bases, with 11 bases spanning the gap. The CDR3 is made up of 15 amino acids. In germline, CDR1 is PRHDT, CDR2 FYEKMQ (reference sequence). Here the CDR3 DNA reads TGTGCCAGCAGCTTAGTCAATTTAGTAAACTATGGCTACACCTTC. Translating it yields CASSLVNLVNYGYTF. Together with reference TRBV13 and TRBJ1-2, the CDR3 gives the full variable domain: AAGVIQSPRHLIKEKRETATLKCYPIPRHDTVYWYQQGPGQDPQFLISFYEKMQSDKGSIPDRFSAQQFSDYHSELNMSSLELGDSALYFCASSLVNLVNYGYTFGSGTRLTVV.

In its sample, this clone was seen a few times. V and J are TRBV30 and TRBJ2-5; possible D gene TRBD1, 6 bases. Germline V gives CDR1 GTSNPN, CDR2 SVGIG (reference sequence). V lost 8 bases and J lost 3, with 13 bases in between. CDR3 length: 12 amino acids. Here the CDR3 reads CAGQGLEETQYF. The CDR3 region has the DNA TGTGCCGGCCAGGGGTTGGAAGAGACCCAGTACTTC. Full variable domain (missing parts from reference TRBV30 and TRBJ2-5): SQTIHQWPATLVQPVGSPLSLECTVEGTSNPNLYWYRQAAGRGLQLLFYSVGIGQISSEVPQNLSASRPQDRQFILSSKKLLLSDSGFYLCAGQGLEETQYFGPGTRLLVL.